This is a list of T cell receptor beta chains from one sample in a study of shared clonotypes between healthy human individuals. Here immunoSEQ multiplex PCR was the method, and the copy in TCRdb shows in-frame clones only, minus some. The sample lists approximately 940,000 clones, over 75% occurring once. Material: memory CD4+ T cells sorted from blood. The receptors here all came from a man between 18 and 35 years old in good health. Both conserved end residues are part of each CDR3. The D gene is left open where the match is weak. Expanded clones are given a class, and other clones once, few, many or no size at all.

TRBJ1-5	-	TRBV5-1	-	CASSLEWGIQPQHF	TGCGCCAGCAGCTTGGAGTGGGGGATTCAGCCCCAGCATTTT
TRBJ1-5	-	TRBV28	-	CASSFGQPQHF	TGTGCCAGCAGTTTCGGGCAGCCCCAGCATTTT
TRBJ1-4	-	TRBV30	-	CAWSVGTTNEKLFF	TGTGCCTGGAGTGTAGGTACAACTAATGAAAAACTGTTTTTT
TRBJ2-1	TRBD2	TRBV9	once	CASSVDSTSGRDSYNEQFF	TGTGCCAGCAGCGTAGATAGCACTAGCGGGAGGGACTCCTACAATGAGCAGTTCTTC
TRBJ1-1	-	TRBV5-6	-	CASSLERDLPAFF	TGTGCCAGCAGCTTGGAGAGGGATTTGCCGGCTTTCTTT
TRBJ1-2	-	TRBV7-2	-	CASSLIGGNSNYGYTF	TGTGCCAGCAGCTTAATCGGGGGGAACAGTAACTATGGCTACACCTTC
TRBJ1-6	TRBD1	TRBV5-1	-	CASSFAQGQGLSSPLHF	TGCGCCAGCAGCTTCGCCCAGGGACAGGGGCTCAGTTCACCCCTCCACTTT
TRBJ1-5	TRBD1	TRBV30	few	CAWSQDRVSNQPQHF	TGTGCCTGGAGTCAGGACAGGGTTAGCAATCAGCCCCAGCATTTT
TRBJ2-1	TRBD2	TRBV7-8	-	CASSPTSGNNEQFF	TGTGCCAGCAGCCCGACTAGCGGGAACAATGAGCAGTTCTTC
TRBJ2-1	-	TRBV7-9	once	CASSLVTSSYNEQFF	TGTGCCAGCAGCTTAGTTACAAGCTCCTACAATGAGCAGTTCTTC
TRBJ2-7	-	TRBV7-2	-	CASSLVGGYEQYF	TGTGCCAGCAGCTTAGTAGGTGGATACGAGCAGTACTTC
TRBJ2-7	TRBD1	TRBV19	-	CASSIRGQGGEQYF	TGTGCCAGTAGTATTCGGGGACAGGGTGGCGAGCAGTACTTC
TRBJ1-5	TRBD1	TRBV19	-	CASSIGDRAGNQPQHF	TGTGCCAGTAGTATTGGGGACAGGGCCGGTAATCAGCCCCAGCATTTT